This TCR beta chain was profiled in a study of cytomegalovirus exposure and HLA in healthy donors. Study as a whole: Per a later analysis, the roughly 680 first-cohort and 120 validation repertoires shared one platform. General observations from the study: Diagnosis of cytomegalovirus status made by the classifier reportedly showed high specificity and sensitivity.

The donors were part of the validation cohort, which consisted of about 120 subjects and was separate from the first cohort of hundreds of subjects. Sequencing used immunoSEQ multiplex PCR; TCRdb keeps in-frame clones, though not all of them. The sample holds fewer than 200,000 clones; around nine tenths are singletons and the top ten take around 7.2%. In regard to this clone: Antigen: not known.

This sequence was found in a man aged 30 to 39 in good health and CMV-seropositive. The sample consisted of PBMCs.

The CDR3 DNA reads TGTGCCAGCAGCCAGTTCTCCGGGACTAGCGGGAGAGGATCCTACAATGAGCAGTTCTTC. Translating gives CASSQFSGTSGRGSYNEQFF. V usage is TRBV4-2 and J usage is TRBJ2-1; TRBD2 matches at 14 bases. Germline CDR1 reads LGHNA; CDR2 reads YNFKEQ. This CDR3 is built from 20 residues. With 3 bases clipped from V and 1 base from J, the junction kept 11 bases outside the gene matches.